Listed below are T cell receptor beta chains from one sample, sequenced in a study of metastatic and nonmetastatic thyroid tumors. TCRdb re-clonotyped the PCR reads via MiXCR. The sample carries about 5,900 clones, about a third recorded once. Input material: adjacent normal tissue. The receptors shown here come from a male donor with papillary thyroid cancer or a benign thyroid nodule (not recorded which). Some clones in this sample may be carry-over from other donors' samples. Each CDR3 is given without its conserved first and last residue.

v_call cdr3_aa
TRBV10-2 ASSAWEDSNKPKH
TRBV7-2 ASSSYYEQY
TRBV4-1 ASSARMTAGSSYEQY
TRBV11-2 ASSLDQGVLYGYT
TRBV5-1 ASSPGLAGGLSYEQY
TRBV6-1 ASSKSLGLDSGQPQH
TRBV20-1 SARGQGLEETQY
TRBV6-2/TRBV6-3 ASSYSIVRTSLYNEQF
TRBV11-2 ASSPRPLPYGEQY
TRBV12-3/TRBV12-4 ASSFGGKNTIY
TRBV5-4 ASSLAGTRDDEQY
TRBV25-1 ASSERAADNSPLH
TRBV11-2 ASSLDLSSYNEQF
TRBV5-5 ASSLVSVAEAF
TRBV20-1 SARDSTRGGRADTQY
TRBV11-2 ASSRSASGTPENEQF
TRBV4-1 ASSQEEGQPLQETQY
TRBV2 ASLDGGLATDTQY
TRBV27 ASSPQDSGANVLT
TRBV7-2 ASSLQREGSSTDTQY
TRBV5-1 ASSSTSGGSNEQY
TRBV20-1 SAGDTYEQY
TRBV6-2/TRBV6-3 ASTPGLAGGQSGANVLT
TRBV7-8 ASSPTGNLGNEQF
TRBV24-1 ATKPVWGPTDTQY
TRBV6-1 ASRGFDYGYT
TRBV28 ASSTNALSSGNTIY
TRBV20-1 SARGDLVGAIYGYT
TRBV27 ASSPERSGGTDTQY
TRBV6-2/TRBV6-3 ASSNRLDGYT
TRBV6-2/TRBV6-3 ASRVGPMEQY
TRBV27 ASSYTSMCGNEHF
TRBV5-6 ASSLRTPSEKLF
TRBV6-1 AGSWSNGPYNEQL
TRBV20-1 SATGTSGNNEQF
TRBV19 ASSPRTVHNEQF
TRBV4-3 ASSQDPTDEQF
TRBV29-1 SVGTGTPTEAF
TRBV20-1 SAPGTSGHQETQY
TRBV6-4 ASSDSRGSGANVLT
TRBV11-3 ASSLAGTPSGANVLT
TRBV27 ASRGPGRLTSPLH
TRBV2 ASNPGTGTSEQF
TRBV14 ASSQGLAGGWTQY
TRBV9 ASSKRDSYTDTQY
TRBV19 ASKTIGADNSPLH
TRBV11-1 ASSLAEGTLIDTEAF
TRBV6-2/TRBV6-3 ASSAGQGDTGELF
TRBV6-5 ASSYLKFSGYT
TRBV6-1 ASSVSRPGRGTEAF
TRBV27 ASSPGTFESTDTQY
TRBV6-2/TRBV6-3 ASSRTGYYEQY
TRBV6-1 ASSFESVRVYEQY
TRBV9 ASSLGGANTGELF
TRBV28 ASSRPGLRFDEQF